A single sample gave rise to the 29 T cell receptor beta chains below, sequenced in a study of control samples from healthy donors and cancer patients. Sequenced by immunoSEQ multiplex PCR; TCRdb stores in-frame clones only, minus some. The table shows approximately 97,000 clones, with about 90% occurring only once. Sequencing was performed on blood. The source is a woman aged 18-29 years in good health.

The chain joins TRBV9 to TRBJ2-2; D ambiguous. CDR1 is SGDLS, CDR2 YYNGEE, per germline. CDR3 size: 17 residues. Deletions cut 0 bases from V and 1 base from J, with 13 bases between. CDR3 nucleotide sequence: TGTGCCAGCAGCGTAGTCGATGTGAAGCTGAACACCGGGGAGCTGTTTTTT. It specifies CASSVVDVKLNTGELFF.

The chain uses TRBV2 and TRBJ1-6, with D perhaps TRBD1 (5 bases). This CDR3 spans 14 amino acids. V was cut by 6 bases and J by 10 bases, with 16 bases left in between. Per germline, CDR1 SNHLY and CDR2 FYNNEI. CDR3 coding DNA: TGTGCCAGCAGCGATCAGGGCTCGGTCTCACCCCTCCACTTT. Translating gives CASSDQGSVSPLHF.

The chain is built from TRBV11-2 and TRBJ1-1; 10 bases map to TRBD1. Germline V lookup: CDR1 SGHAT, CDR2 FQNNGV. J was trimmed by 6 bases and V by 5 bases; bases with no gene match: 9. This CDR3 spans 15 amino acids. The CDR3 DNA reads TGTGCCAGCAGCCATAGGACAGGGGGTTGGTCTGAAGCTTTCTTT. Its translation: CASSHRTGGWSEAFF.

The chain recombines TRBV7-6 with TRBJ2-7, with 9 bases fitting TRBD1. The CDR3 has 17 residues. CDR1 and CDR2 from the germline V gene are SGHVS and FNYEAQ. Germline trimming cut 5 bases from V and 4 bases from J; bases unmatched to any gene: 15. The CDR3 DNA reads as TGTGCCAGCAGCCCACTGGCTACAGGGGGCATGGGGTACGAGCAGTACTTC. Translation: CASSPLATGGMGYEQYF. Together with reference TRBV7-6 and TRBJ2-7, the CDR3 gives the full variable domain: GAGVSQSPRYKVTKRGQDVALRCDPISGHVSLYWYRQALGQGPEFLTYFNYEAQQDKSGLPNDRFSAERPEGSISTLTIQRTEQRDSAMYRCASSPLATGGMGYEQYFGPGTRLTVT.

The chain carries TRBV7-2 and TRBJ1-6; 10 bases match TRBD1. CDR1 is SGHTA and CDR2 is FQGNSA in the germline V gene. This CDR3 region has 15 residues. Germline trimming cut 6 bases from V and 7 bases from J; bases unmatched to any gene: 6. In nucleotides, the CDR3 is TGTGCCAGCAGTAGACGACAGGGGGCGAATTCACCCCTCCACTTT. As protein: CASSRRQGANSPLHF.

As DNA, the CDR3 is TGTGCCAGTAAGAGGGGGGGGAACACAGATACGCAGTATTTT. It specifies CASKRGGNTDTQYF. V is TRBV19 and J is TRBJ2-3, with D perhaps matching TRBD2 (7 bases). V lost 7 bases, J lost 2 bases, and 13 bases lay in between. The CDR3 sequence is 14 residues long. Germline assignment: CDR1 LNHDA and CDR2 SQIVND (reference sequence).

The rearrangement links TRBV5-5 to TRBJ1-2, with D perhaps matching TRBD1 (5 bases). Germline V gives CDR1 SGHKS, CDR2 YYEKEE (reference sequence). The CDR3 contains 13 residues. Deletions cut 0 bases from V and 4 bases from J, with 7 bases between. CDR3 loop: CASSLAGGYGYTF. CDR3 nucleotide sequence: TGTGCCAGCAGCTTGGCCGGGGGCTATGGCTACACCTTC.

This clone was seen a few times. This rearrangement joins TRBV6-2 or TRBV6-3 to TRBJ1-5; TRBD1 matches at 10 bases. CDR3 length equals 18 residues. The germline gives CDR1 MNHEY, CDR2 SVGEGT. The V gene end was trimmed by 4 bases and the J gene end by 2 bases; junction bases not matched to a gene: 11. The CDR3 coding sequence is TGTGCCAGCAGTTCCCTCCCGGGACAGGGGAGAGGCAATCAGCCCCAGCATTTT. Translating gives CASSSLPGQGRGNQPQHF.

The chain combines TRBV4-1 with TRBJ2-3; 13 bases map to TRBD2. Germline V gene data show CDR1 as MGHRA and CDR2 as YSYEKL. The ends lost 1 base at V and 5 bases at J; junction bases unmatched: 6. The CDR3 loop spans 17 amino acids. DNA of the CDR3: TGCGCCAGCAGCCAAGGGGGACTAGCGGGAAGAGAAGATACGCAGTATTTT. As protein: CASSQGGLAGREDTQYF.

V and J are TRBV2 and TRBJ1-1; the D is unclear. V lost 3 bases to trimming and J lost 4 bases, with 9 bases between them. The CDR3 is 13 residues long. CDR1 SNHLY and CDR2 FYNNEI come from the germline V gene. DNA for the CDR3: TGTGCCAGCAGTGAGTCCGGGGTCACTGAAGCTTTCTTT. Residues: CASSESGVTEAFF.

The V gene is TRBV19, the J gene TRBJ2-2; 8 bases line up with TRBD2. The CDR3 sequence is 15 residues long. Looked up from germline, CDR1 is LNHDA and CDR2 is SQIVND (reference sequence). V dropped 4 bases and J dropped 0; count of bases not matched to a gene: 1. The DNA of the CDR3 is TGTGCCAGTAGTAATAGCGGGACGAACACCGGGGAGCTGTTTTTT. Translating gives CASSNSGTNTGELFF.

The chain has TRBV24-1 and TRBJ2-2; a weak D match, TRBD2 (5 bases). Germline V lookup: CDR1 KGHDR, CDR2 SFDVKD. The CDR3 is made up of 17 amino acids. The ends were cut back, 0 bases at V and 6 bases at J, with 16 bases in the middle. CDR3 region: CATSDLDGKGRSGELFF. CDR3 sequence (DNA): TGTGCCACCAGTGATTTGGACGGGAAGGGTCGTTCCGGGGAGCTGTTTTTT.

This chain's CDR3 is CASSVVTEGTGELFF. DNA for the CDR3: TGTGCCAGCAGCGTAGTGACGGAAGGAACCGGGGAGCTGTTTTTT. The chain combines TRBV9 with TRBJ2-2; D not certain. Germline V gene lookup returns CDR1 SGDLS and CDR2 YYNGEE. The ends were cut back, 0 bases at V and 5 bases at J, with 11 bases in the middle. This CDR3 is 15 amino acids long. Full variable domain (missing parts from reference TRBV9 and TRBJ2-2): DSGVTQTPKHLITATGQRVTLRCSPRSGDLSVYWYQQSLDQGLQFLIQYYNGEERAKGNILERFSAQQFPDLHSELNLSSLELGDSALYFCASSVVTEGTGELFFGEGSRLTVL.

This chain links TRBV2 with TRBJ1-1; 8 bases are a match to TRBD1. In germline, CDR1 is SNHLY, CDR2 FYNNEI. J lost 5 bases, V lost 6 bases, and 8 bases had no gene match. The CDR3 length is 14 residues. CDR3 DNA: TGTGCCAGCAGACTTGGACAGGGTGTTACTGAAGCTTTCTTT. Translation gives CASRLGQGVTEAFF.

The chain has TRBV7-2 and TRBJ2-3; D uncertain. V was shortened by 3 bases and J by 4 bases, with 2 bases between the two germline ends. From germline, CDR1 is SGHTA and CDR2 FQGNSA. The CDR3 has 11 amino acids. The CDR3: CASSFPDTQYF. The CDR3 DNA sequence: TGTGCCAGCAGCTTTCCAGATACGCAGTATTTT. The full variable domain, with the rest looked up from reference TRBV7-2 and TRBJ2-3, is GAGVSQSPSNKVTEKGKDVELRCDPISGHTALYWYRQSLGQGLEFLIYFQGNSAPDKSGLPSDRFSAERTGGSVSTLTIQRTQQEDSAVYLCASSFPDTQYFGPGTRLTVL.

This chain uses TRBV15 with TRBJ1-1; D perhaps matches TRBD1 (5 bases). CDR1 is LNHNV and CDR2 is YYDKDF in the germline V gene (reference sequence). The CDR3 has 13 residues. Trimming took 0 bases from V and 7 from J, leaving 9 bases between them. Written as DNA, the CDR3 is TGTGCCACCAGCAGAGATAGGGGCTTTGAAGCTTTCTTT. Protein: CATSRDRGFEAFF.

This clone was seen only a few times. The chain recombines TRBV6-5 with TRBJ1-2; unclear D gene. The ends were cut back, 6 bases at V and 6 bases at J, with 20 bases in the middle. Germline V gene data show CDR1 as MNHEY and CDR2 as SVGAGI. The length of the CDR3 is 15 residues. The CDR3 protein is CASRTTREVQNGYTF. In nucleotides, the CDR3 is TGTGCCAGCAGAACCACCCGAGAGGTTCAGAATGGCTACACCTTC.

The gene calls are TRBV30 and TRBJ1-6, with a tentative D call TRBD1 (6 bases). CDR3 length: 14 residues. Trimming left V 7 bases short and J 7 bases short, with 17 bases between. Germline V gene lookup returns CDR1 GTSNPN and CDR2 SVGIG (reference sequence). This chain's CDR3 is CALSTGLQNSPLHF. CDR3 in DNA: TGTGCCTTGTCGACAGGCCTTCAGAATTCACCCCTCCACTTT.

The DNA of the CDR3 is TGCGCCAGCAGATTCACTTTCACAGATACGCAGTATTTT. This sequence encodes CASRFTFTDTQYF. J is TRBJ2-3 and V is TRBV4-1; no definite D call. This CDR3 has 13 residues. CDR1 MGHRA and CDR2 YSYEKL come from the germline V gene. Trimming shortened V by 6 bases and J by 2 bases, and 9 bases separated the two germline ends.

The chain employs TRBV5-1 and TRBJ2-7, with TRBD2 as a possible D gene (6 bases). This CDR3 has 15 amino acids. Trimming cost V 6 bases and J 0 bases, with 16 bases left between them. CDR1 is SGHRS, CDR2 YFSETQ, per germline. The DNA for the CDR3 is TGCGCCAGCACCCCCGGGACTGCTAGCTCCTACGAGCAGTACTTC. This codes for CASTPGTASSYEQYF.

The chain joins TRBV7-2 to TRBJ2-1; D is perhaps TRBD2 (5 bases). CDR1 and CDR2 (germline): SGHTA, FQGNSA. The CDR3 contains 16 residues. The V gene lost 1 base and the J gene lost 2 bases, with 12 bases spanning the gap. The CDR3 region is CASSLGFSVTYNEQFF. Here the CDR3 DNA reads TGTGCCAGCAGCTTAGGTTTTAGCGTCACCTACAATGAGCAGTTCTTC.

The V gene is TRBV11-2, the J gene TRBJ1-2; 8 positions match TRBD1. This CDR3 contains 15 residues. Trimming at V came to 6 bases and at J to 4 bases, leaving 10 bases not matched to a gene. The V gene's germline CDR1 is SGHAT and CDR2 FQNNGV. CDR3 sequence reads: CASRAGTGRFYGYTF. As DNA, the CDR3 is TGTGCCAGCAGGGCCGGGACAGGCCGTTTCTATGGCTACACCTTC. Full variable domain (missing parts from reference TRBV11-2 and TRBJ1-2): EAGVAQSPRYKIIEKRQSVAFWCNPISGHATLYWYQQILGQGPKLLIQFQNNGVVDDSQLPKDRFSAERLKGVDSTLKIQPAKLEDSAVYLCASRAGTGRFYGYTFGSGTRLTVV.

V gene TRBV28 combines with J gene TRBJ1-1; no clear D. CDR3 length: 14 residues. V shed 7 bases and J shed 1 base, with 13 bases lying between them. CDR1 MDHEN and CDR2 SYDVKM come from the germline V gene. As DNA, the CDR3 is TGTGCCAGCACCACACCACTTCGGAACACTGAAGCTTTCTTT. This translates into CASTTPLRNTEAFF.

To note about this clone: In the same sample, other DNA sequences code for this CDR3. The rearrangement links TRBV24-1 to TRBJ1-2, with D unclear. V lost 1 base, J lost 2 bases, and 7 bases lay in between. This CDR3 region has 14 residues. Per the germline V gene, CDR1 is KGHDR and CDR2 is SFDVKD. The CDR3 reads CATSDLRRNYGYTF. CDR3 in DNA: TGTGCCACCAGTGATTTAAGGCGGAACTATGGCTACACCTTC.

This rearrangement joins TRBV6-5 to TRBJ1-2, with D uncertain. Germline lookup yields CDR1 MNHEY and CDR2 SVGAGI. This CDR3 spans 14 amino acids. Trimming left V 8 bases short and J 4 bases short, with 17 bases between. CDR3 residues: CASGREAFTYGYTF. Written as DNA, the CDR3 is TGTGCCAGCGGGCGAGAGGCATTCACCTATGGCTACACCTTC.

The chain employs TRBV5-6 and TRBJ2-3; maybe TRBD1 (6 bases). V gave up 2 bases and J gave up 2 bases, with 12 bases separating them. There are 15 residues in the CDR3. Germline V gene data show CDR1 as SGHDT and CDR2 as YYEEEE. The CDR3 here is CASSFTWTATDTQYF. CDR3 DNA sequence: TGTGCCAGCAGCTTCACCTGGACAGCCACAGATACGCAGTATTTT.

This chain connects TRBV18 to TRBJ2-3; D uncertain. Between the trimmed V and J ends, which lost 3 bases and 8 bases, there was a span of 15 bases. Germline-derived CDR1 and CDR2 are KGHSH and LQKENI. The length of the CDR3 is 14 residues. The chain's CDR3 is CASSPYNISRTQYF. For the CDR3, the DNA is TGTGCCAGCTCACCCTACAATATCAGCCGTACGCAGTATTTT.

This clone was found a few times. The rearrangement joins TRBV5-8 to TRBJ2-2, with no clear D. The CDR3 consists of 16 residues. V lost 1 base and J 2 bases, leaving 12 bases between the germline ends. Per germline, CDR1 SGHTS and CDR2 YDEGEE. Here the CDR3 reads CASSLWLTQNTGELFF. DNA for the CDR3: TGTGCCAGCAGCTTGTGGCTTACCCAAAACACCGGGGAGCTGTTTTTT.

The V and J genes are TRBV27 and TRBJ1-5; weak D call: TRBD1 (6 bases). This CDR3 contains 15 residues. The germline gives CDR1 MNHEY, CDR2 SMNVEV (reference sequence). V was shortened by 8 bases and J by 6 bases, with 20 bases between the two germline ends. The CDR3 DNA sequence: TGTGCCAGCGCTCCTTGGGGGGCCACCATTCAGCCCCAGCATTTT. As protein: CASAPWGATIQPQHF.